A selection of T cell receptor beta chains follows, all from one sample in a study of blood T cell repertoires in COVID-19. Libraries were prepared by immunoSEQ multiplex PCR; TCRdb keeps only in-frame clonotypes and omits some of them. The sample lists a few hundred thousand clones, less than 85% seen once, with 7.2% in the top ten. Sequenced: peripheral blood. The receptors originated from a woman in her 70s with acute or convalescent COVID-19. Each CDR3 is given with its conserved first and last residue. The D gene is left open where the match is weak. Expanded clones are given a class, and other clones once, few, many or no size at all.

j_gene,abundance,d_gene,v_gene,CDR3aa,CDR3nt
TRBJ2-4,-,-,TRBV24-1,CATSVGHEDIQYF,TGTGCCACCAGTGTGGGCCACGAAGACATTCAGTACTTC
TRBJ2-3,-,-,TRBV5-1,CASSLEVQGSQRGPDTQYF,TGCGCCAGCAGCTTGGAAGTACAGGGGAGTCAGCGGGGGCCAGATACGCAGTATTTT
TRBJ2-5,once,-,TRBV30,CAWSVLETQYF,TGTGCCTGGAGTGTACTAGAGACCCAGTACTTC
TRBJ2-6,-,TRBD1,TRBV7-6,CASGGTGLFHSGANVLTF,TGTGCCAGTGGCGGGACAGGGCTTTTCCACTCTGGGGCCAACGTCCTGACTTTC
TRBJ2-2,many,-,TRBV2,CASSQSGAGAGELFF,TGTGCCAGCAGCCAGTCGGGGGCGGGGGCCGGGGAGCTGTTTTTT
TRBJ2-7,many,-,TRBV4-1,CASSQDVGGLEQYF,TGCGCCAGCAGCCAAGATGTCGGCGGTTTGGAGCAGTACTTC
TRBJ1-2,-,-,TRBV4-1,CASSQGTGNYGYTF,TGCGCCAGCAGCCAAGGGACGGGGAACTATGGCTACACCTTC
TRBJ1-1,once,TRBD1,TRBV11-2,CASSLDRGRTEAFF,TGTGCCAGCAGCTTGGACAGGGGAAGGACTGAAGCTTTCTTT
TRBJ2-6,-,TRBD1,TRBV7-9,CASSSWGLGQGPGANVLTF,TGTGCCAGCAGCTCCTGGGGCCTGGGACAGGGCCCTGGGGCCAACGTCCTGACTTTC
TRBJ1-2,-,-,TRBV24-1,CATSDSRVGTNYGYTF,TGTGCCACCAGTGATAGCAGGGTGGGAACTAACTATGGCTACACCTTC
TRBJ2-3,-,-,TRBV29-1,CSVGSRTAITDTQYF,TGCAGCGTTGGTTCCAGGACTGCAATCACAGATACGCAGTATTTT
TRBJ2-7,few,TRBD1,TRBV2,CASTVQGARYEQYF,TGTGCCAGCACAGTCCAGGGGGCGCGTTACGAGCAGTACTTC
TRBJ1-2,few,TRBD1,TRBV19,CASSMDRVGGYTF,TGTGCCAGTAGTATGGACAGGGTGGGCGGCTACACCTTC
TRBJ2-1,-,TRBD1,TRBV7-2,CASSPSTGAYNEQFF,TGTGCCAGCAGCCCATCGACAGGGGCATACAATGAGCAGTTCTTC
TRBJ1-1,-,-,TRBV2,CASIRETGTEAFF,TGTGCCAGCATCCGAGAGACGGGGACTGAAGCTTTCTTT
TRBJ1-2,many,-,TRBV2,CASSDRTAVNGYTF,TGTGCCAGCAGCGATAGGACTGCGGTTAATGGCTACACCTTC
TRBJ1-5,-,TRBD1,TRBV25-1,CASSEKKDRGRVQPQHF,TGTGCCAGCAGTGAAAAGAAGGACAGGGGGCGAGTTCAGCCCCAGCATTTT
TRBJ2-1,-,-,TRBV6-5,CASSYNTPGSDEQFF,TGTGCCAGCAGTTACAATACCCCAGGATCGGATGAGCAGTTCTTC
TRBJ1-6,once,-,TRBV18,CASSPETGNSPLHF,TGTGCCAGCTCACCTGAAACAGGCAATTCACCCCTCCACTTT
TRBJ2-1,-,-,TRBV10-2,CASGSGEQFF,TGCGCCAGCGGTAGTGGTGAGCAGTTCTTC
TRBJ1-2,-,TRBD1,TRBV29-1,CSVGQGNNYGYTF,TGCAGCGTAGGACAGGGGAACAACTATGGCTACACCTTC
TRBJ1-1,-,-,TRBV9,CASSEWTEMNTEAFF,TGTGCCAGCAGCGAATGGACTGAGATGAACACTGAAGCTTTCTTT
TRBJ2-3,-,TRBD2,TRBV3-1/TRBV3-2,CASSQGTSPTDTQYF,TGTGCCAGCAGCCAAGGGACTAGCCCGACCGATACGCAGTATTTT
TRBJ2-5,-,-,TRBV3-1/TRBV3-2,CASSHRETQYF,TGTGCCAGCAGCCACCGAGAGACCCAGTACTTC
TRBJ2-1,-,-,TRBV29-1,CSVRDSPNEQFF,TGCAGCGTCCGGGACTCGCCAAATGAGCAGTTCTTC
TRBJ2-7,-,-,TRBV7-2,CASSLGGPYEQYF,TGTGCCAGCAGCTTAGGTGGGCCCTACGAGCAGTACTTC
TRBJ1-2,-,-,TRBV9,CASSRAEGSGYTF,TGTGCCAGCAGCCGCGCGGAGGGATCTGGCTACACCTTC
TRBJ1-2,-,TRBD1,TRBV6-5,CASSYERDRGWYGYTF,TGTGCCAGCAGTTACGAGCGGGACAGGGGTTGGTATGGCTACACCTTC
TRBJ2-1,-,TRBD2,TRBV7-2,CASSLLAGGSRFF,TGTGCCAGCAGCTTACTAGCGGGGGGCTCCAGGTTCTTC
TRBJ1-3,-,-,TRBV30,CAWSDREPGNTIYF,TGTGCCTGGAGTGACAGGGAACCTGGAAACACCATATATTTT
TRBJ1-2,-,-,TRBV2,CASSVEVDGYTF,TGTGCCAGCAGTGTGGAGGTTGATGGCTACACCTTC
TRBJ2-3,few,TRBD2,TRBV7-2,CASSFRGGGQYF,TGTGCCAGCAGCTTCCGCGGGGGGGGGCAGTATTTT